This T cell receptor beta chain originates from a study of OX40 agonist ivuxolimab in advanced cancers. For the study at large: The treatment was a fully human IgG2 OX40 agonist, ivuxolimab.

Repertoires were generated with immunoSEQ multiplex PCR, while TCRdb's copy carries only in-frame clones and drops some. The table shows some 84,000 clones, with approximately 90% occurring only once. V shed 3 bases and J shed 7 bases, with 13 bases lying between them. Germline loops: CDR1 MNHEY, CDR2 SMNVEV (reference sequence). The CDR3 consists of 13 residues. Broader study findings: Expanded peripheral T cells had an undetermined antigen specificity. Partial responders at 0.1-3.0 mg/kg had among the lowest clonal expansion.

Of note for this clone: Antigen: not known. The sample carries other DNA sequences with the same CDR3.

The receptor was isolated from an adult with an advanced solid tumor such as melanoma, head and neck, liver or kidney cancer. The chain carries TRBV27 and TRBJ2-7, with D maybe TRBD1 (6 bases). The material sequenced was CD4+ or CD8+ T cells sorted from blood, taken in a trial of the OX40 agonist ivuxolimab. In nucleotides, the CDR3 is TGTGCCAGCAGTTTTTGGGGGCAGGGGGAGCAGTACTTC. Translated, it gives CASSFWGQGEQYF.